This T cell receptor (beta chain) was obtained from a study of blood T cell repertoires in COVID-19. Study summary: The samples span acute and convalescent COVID-19 from the United States, Italy and Spain. Nucleic acid was either cDNA or gDNA, and it came from T cells, B-cell-depleted T cells, or PBMCs.

Germline loops: CDR1 SGHKS, CDR2 YYEKEE (reference sequence). The CDR3 is 17 amino acids. The V gene lost 4 bases and the J gene lost 8 bases, with 25 bases spanning the gap. Using immunoSEQ multiplex PCR, the repertoire was profiled, and TCRdb retains in-frame clones only, with some absent. Seen here are around 300,000 clones, approximately 85% observed once, and the top ten hold 11%. The sample consisted of peripheral blood. The sequence was obtained from a woman in her seventies with acute or convalescent COVID-19. The chain joins TRBV5-5 to TRBJ1-5; no clear D. The DNA for the CDR3 is TGTGCCAGCAGCCGGAATGTGGGCCTCGAGCCTCCAAAGCCCCAGCATTTT. This sequence encodes CASSRNVGLEPPKPQHF.